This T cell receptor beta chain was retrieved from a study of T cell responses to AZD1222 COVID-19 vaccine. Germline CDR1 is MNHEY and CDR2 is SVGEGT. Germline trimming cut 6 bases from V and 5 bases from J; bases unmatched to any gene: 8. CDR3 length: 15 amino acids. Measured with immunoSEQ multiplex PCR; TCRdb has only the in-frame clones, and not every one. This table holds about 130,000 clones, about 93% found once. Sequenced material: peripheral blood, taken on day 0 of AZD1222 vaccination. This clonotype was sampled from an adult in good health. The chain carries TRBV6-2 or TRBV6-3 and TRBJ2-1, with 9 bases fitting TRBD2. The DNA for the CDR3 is TGTGCCAGCAGCAGCGGGCTAGCGGGGAACAATGAGCAGTTCTTC. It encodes CASSSGLAGNNEQFF.